This TCR beta chain originates from a study of CD8 T cells in ankylosing spondylitis. Study-wide points: Ankylosing spondylitis blood seemed to carry a telltale TCR beta motif made of fewer than ten highly homologous variants. Within matched ankylosing spondylitis synovial fluid, disease-linked clones were reportedly significantly enriched.

TCRdb passed the 5' RACE reads through MiXCR, listing each CDR3 protein once. The sample comprises some 450,000 distinct CDR3 sequences, 17% of which are singletons, and approximately 0.93% rests with the top ten. A remark on this clonotype: What it binds is not known.

Sample: blood, either unsorted or a sorted T cell fraction (not recorded which). This sequence originates from a male donor with ankylosing spondylitis.

The CDR3 DNA reads TGTGCCAGCAGCTTAGTGTCCGGGGCCCCGAACACCGGGGAGCTGTTTTTT. Its protein is CASSLVSGAPNTGELFF. This chain uses TRBV7-8 with TRBJ2-2; the D call may be TRBD1 or TRBD2 (5 bases each). Germline CDR1 is SGHVS and CDR2 is FQNEAQ. The ends were cut back, 1 base at V and 0 bases at J, with 12 bases in the middle. The CDR3 has 17 amino acids.